Detailed here is one T cell receptor beta chain. The clone's antigen remains unknown. Libraries came from the immunoSEQ multiplex PCR assay. For the multiplex PCR, a mixture combining 60 forward primers for TCR Vbeta segments and 13 reverse primers for TCR Jbeta segments was used. The CDR3 region of rearranged TCR beta genes was amplified from genomic DNA by a multiplex PCR assay. Amplified TCR beta libraries were sequenced as 87-base-pair reads on the Illumina HiSeq System. As for how the authors treated the data: A later analysis tallied 80 million to 95 million unique TCR beta chains across the 666 repertoires, and some 10 million of those chains were shared by two or more donors. To remove PCR and sequencing errors, raw reads were error-corrected and collapsed into unique sequences using a nearest-neighbor algorithm that merged closely related sequences. V, D and J gene segments were assigned by aligning CDR3 sequences to IMGT reference sequences. For a sequence to be retained, a match of at least six nucleotides was required to both a V gene segment and a J gene segment. A rearrangement counted as productive if the CDR3 had no stop codons and remained in frame with V and J, and every other rearrangement counted as non-productive. CDR3 was defined by IMGT convention, running from the second conserved V-encoded cysteine to the conserved J-encoded phenylalanine. In an earlier analysis of 500 to 650 of the donors, sequences lacking an unambiguous match to a single V gene segment were excluded. In an earlier analysis of almost 600 of the donors, a V segment was called functional when productive rearrangements were above 56.7%, and segregating when the standard deviation between donors exceeded 5%. A statistical classification framework was developed to diagnose cytomegalovirus status using the catalog of TCR beta chain sequences. V and J gene assignment, in a later analysis, came from comparing TCR nucleotide sequences with IMGT/GENE-DB human TR gene sequences. In a later analysis, CDR3 sequences and most-parsimonious VDJ recombination scenarios were assigned using the TCRdist pipeline. In a later analysis, each TCR beta chain was defined by its CDR3 amino acid sequence together with its V-gene family, and reads without a unique V-gene family were excluded. A later analysis removed 600 or so highly shared, low-generation-probability nucleotide sequences to deal with suspected cross-contamination and a sequencing artifact. In a later analysis, a clonal expansion index for each public chain was calculated from normalized within-repertoire ranks of inferred template counts. In a later analysis, generation probabilities were computed with a VDJ recombination model fitted to out-of-frame rearrangements, and the resulting probabilities were checked against IGoR. In a later analysis, hypergeometric tests were used to score TCR-TCR, TCR-HLA and TCR-CMV co-occurrence, with a repertoire-size bias correction applied to TCR pairs. In a later analysis, false discovery rates were estimated by permuting HLA or CMV assignments 20 times. A later analysis grouped co-occurring TCRs with DBSCAN, adding TCRdist sequence similarity when clustering within HLA-allele-positive subsets. Repertoires with fewer than 30,000 or more than 120,000 public chains, plus five repertoires with anomalous nucleotide sharing, were excluded from co-occurrence clustering. In its TCRdb copy, this immuneACCESS table keeps in-frame sequences only and misses some clones. Where compared with another copy, unresolved V genes explain less than half of these, and the others have no known cause. The V and J calls and clone size were taken over from that table, and D and trimming were inferred from the DNA. This sample's table lists around 50,000 clones. Clones ranked in the top ten supply approximately 7% of the sample.

These data belong to a study of cytomegalovirus exposure and HLA in healthy donors (dated 2017 in TCRdb). For context, the study as a whole: An earlier analysis of approximately 590 of the donors reported 276 Gb of sequence data and around 110 million unique TCR beta sequences from 150 million to 200 million T cells. In an earlier analysis of roughly 540 of the donors, high-throughput TCR beta sequencing was used to judge whether each TCR beta V gene segment behaved as functional or pseudogenic. In a later genetic analysis, genome-wide SNP genotypes for about 55% of the roughly 700 donors were used, and that subset was treated as a discovery cohort. A handful of DR-DQ haplotypes were handled as single units for association and clustering because linkage in the cohort was strong. Among a few hundred genotyped donors of the cohort, an average of around 240,000 unique TCR beta nucleotide sequences were sequenced per donor, 15% to 20% of them non-productive. To study patterns of TCR occurrence, a later analysis re-analyzed previously published TCR beta repertoires from 500 to 850 donors and added high-resolution HLA genotyping. All discovery cohort repertoires had been generated using a single sequencing platform. Roughly 300 gigabases of sequencing data and approximately 91 million unique TCR sequences made up an early release that covered about 640 HLA-typed donors. Of the 300 to 400 genotyped donors, 81% fell in the genetic ancestry cluster associated with self-reported Caucasian donors. The number of donors typed differed by locus, with roughly 620-630 for A, B, C, DRB1 and DQB1, around 500 for DQA1, 606 for DPA1, and roughly 450 for DPB1. Rather than drawing on any new phenotypic data, the later analysis identified candidate immune exposures from TCR beta sequences and the way those sequences occurred across donors. Alongside the repertoire data, information on donor age, sex, ethnicity and CMV serostatus was compiled. The study was designed to test whether signatures of past pathogen exposure could be identified by cataloging public T cell receptors. The study profiled the T cell repertoires of 500 to 800 subjects by immunosequencing and related them to cytomegalovirus serostatus. HLA typing included class I and class II loci at four-digit resolution. To predict cytomegalovirus infection status, the study brought together high-throughput TCR immunosequencing, statistical association of individual TCRs with disease status, and machine learning. A separate validation cohort of approximately 130 different subjects was used in addition to the approximately 700-subject first cohort.

Here is what the overall study found, with its caveats: The earlier analysis of almost 600 of the donors excluded over 15 rarely observed V segments, including chromosome 9 orphons, because counts were too low. A further reported finding was that TCR beta sequences accurately predicted the HLA-A and HLA-B alleles for most subjects in the first cohort. While some public TCRs were present in many individuals, most TCR sequences turned up only very rarely across donors. According to the authors, the approach could potentially be generalized to other disease states and immunological phenotypes. Sequencing depth was assumed to be roughly uniform across donors in the presence/absence analyses, though that assumption may not hold. A later genetic analysis associated a missense DCLRE1C variant with V-gene and J-gene trimming of TCR beta chains, and an independent cohort replicated the association. Three of the identified cytomegalovirus-associated TCR beta chains were confirmed in vitro to be specific for cytomegalovirus antigens. The sequencing pipeline was judged likely to have produced a cluster of highly shared sequence variants as a technical artifact. A later analysis found that HLA-associated TCR beta chains were more clonally expanded and had lower generation probabilities than equally common non-associated chains. Correlated functional status among segregating V segments might reflect linkage disequilibrium, but an unknown experimental factor could not be ruled out. When HLA alleles, especially DR and DQ, strongly co-occurred, attributing TCR associations to individual alleles was difficult. The classifier was reported to diagnose cytomegalovirus status with high specificity and sensitivity in both the original cohort and the validation cohort. Broadly in line with IMGT annotations, most TCR beta V segments showed up in productive rearrangements about 87% or about 30% of the time in an earlier analysis of under 700 of the donors. A later analysis found that most CMV-associated TCR beta chains appeared HLA-restricted, with HLA associations seemingly driven largely by CMV exposure. A later analysis associated 15,000 to 20,000 TCR beta sequences with specific HLA alleles at a false discovery rate of 0.05. A later genetic analysis reported fewer N-insertions in productive TCRs among donors in an Asian-associated ancestry cluster than the approximately 700-donor mean. A later analysis found that TCR association rates varied across HLA loci, with DRB1 alleles showing the most associated TCRs and HLA-C alleles the fewest. Only TCR beta chains were sequenced in this cohort, and the absence of alpha or paired-chain data limited detectable features. A total of 150 to 200 TCR beta chains were listed by the study as associated with cytomegalovirus. For the cohort, immune exposure information was limited to CMV serostatus. HLA typing was unavailable for some donors at each locus, so association tests used only the typed subset. According to a later analysis, parvovirus B19, influenza, CMV and Epstein-Barr virus appeared linked to several top co-occurrence clusters.

The cohort comprised several hundred healthy bone marrow donors. All cohort members were sampled while nominally healthy, although unrecorded immune exposures were likely present. The donor was CMV seronegative and belonged to the group of 350 or so seronegative cohort members. A peripheral blood sample was collected from each donor, and TCR beta sequencing was performed on peripheral blood mononuclear cells. Genomic DNA was extracted from the blood cell samples with the Qiagen DNeasy Blood Extraction Kit. What was sequenced was PBMCs. This sequence originates from a woman between 40 and 50 years old in good health and CMV-seronegative.

The nucleotide sequence reads as follows: TGTGCCAGCAGTTCCCAAGTAGGGACTAGCGGGGTCTACGAGCAGTACTTC. Its protein product is CASSSQVGTSGVYEQYF. The receptor chain draws on TRBV28 and TRBJ2-7; 13 nucleotides in the junction match TRBD2. The CDR3, cysteine through phenylalanine, is 17 amino acids long. Of all the DNA, just the CDR3 is kept, 51 bases in frame from base 1. V trim: 4 bases; J trim: 3 bases; unmatched bases: 9. CDR1 and CDR2 are read off the germline V gene as MDHEN and SYDVKM.